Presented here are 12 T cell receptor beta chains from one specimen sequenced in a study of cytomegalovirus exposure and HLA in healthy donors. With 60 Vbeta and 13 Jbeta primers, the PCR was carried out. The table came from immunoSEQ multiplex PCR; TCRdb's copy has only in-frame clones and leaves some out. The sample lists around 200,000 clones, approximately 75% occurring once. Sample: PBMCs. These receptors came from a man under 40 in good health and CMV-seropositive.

In DNA, the CDR3 is TGTGCCAGCAGCTACGGGGATGGACAGGGCTACGAGCAGTACTTC. The encoded protein is CASSYGDGQGYEQYF. The chain employs TRBV5-5 and TRBJ2-7, with 8 bases that match TRBD1. This CDR3 has 15 residues. Germline V gives CDR1 SGHKS, CDR2 YYEKEE (reference sequence). V shed 3 bases and J 3 bases; nucleotides not matched to a gene: 8.

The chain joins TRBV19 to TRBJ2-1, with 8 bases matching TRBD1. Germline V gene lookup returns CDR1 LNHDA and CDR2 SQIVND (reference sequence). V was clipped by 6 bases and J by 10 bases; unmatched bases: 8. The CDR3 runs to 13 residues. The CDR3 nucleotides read TGTGCCAGTAGAAAGACAGGGGACAGCGAGCAGTTCTTC. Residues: CASRKTGDSEQFF.

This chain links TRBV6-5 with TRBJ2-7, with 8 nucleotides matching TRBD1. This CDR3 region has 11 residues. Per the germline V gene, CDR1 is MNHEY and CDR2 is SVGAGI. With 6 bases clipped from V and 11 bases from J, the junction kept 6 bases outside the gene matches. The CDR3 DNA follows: TGTGCCAGCAGCCAAGGACAGGGAAAGTACTTC. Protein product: CASSQGQGKYF.

CDR3 in DNA: TGTGCCAGTAGTATATCCTCCCAGGGGATGGGCGAGCAGTACTTC. Translating gives CASSISSQGMGEQYF. The rearrangement links TRBV19 to TRBJ2-7; maybe TRBD1 (6 bases). This CDR3 has 15 amino acids. Between the trimmed V and J ends, which lost 2 bases and 6 bases, there was a span of 17 bases. Germline CDR1 LNHDA, CDR2 SQIVND (reference sequence).

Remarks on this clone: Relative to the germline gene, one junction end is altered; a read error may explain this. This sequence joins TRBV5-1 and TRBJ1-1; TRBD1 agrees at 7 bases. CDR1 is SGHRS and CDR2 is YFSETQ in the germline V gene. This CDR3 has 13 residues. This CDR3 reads CASSSGQATEAFF. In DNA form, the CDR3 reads TGTGCCAGCAGTTCTGGACAGGCGACTGAAGCTTTCTTT.

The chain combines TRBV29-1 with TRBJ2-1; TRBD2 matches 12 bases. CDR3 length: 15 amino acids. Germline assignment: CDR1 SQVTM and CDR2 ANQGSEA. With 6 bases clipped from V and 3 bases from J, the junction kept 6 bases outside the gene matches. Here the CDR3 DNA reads TGCAGCGTCGCCGGACTAGCGGGAATCTACAATGAGCAGTTCTTC. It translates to CSVAGLAGIYNEQFF.

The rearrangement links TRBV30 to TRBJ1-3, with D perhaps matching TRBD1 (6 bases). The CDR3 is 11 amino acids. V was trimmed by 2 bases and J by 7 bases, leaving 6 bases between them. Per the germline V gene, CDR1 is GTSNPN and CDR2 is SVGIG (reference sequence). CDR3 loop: CAWSQGNTIYF. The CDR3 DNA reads TGTGCCTGGAGTCAGGGGAACACCATATATTTT.

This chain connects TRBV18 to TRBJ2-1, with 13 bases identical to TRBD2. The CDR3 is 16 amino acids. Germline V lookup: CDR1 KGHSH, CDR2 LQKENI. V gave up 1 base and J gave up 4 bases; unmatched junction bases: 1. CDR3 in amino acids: CASSPRTSGSYNEQFF. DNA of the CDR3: TGTGCCAGCTCACCACGGACTAGCGGGAGTTACAATGAGCAGTTCTTC.

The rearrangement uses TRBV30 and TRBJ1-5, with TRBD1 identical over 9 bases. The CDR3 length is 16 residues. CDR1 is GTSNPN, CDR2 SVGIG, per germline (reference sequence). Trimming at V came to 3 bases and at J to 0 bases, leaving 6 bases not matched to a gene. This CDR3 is CAWSGRDRVSNQPQHF. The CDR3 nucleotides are TGTGCCTGGAGCGGGAGGGACAGGGTTAGCAATCAGCCCCAGCATTTT.

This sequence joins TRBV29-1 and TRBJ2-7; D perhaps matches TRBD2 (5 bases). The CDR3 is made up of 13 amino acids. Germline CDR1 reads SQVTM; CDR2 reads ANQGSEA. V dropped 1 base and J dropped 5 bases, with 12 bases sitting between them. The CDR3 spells CSVEAFDGDEQYF. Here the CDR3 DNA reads TGCAGCGTTGAAGCATTTGACGGGGACGAGCAGTACTTC.

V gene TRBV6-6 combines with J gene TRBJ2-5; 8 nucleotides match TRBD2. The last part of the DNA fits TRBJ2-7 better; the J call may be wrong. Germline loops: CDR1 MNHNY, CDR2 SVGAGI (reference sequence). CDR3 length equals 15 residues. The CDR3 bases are TGTGCCAGCAGCCGGGGGGGGAGGGGAGTCTACGAGCAGTACTTC. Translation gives CASSRGGRGVYEQYF.

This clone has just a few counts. The CDR3 DNA is TGCGCCAGCAGCTTGGATCCAAGACATTACGAGCAGTACTTC. It translates to CASSLDPRHYEQYF. The chain has TRBV5-1 and TRBJ2-5; no firm D call. The J call is doubtful: the DNA matches TRBJ2-7 better. Germline V gene data show CDR1 as SGHRS and CDR2 as YFSETQ. This CDR3 spans 14 amino acids.